This entry concerns a single T cell receptor beta chain. Its antigen remains unidentified. The input lacks base qualities; no much larger clone sits a single base away. Per the germline V gene, SGHDT is the CDR1 and YYEEEE is the CDR2. The CDR3 has 15 amino acids, counting the end cysteine and phenylalanine. The CDR3 DNA has 45 bases and is translated from base 1. V loses 4 bases of germline sequence and J loses 0 bases, and the interval between the two ends is 11 bases. TCR CDR3 regions were amplified from genomic DNA by multiplex PCR using the deep immunoSEQ assay. Extracted genomic DNA from each cell subset was distributed evenly across all wells of several immunoSEQ 96-well plates, and each plate was treated as a replicate. For sorted subsets, about 0.2 ug genomic DNA, equal to 30,000 or so T cell genomes, was loaded into each replicate PCR. Purified libraries were quantified with a Qubit 3.0 fluorometer, sized on a Bioanalyzer 2100, and re-quantified with the KAPA Library Quantification kit. Each immunoSEQ 96-well plate was sequenced on its own single-read 150-cycle Illumina NextSeq 550 flow cell. The authors' analysis ran thus. The immunoSEQ output contained only junctional sequences without quality scores, so filtering could not match that applied to full-length reads. Sequences were annotated with PyIR, a Python wrapper for IgBLAST v1.9, using IMGT germline references to assign V/J genes and CDR3. Reads were removed for weak V/J assignments (E-value above 1e-6), missing CDR3, stop codons, out-of-frame junctions, or ambiguous translated residues. A V3J clonotype was defined by an identical inferred V gene, J gene, and CDR3 amino acid sequence. Percentage overlap between repertoires was calculated by dividing the number of shared unique clonotypes by the size of the smaller repertoire. RTK rarefaction, the Chao1 estimator, and Recon v2.1 estimates of unobserved clonotypes were used to assess repertoire richness. Generation probabilities were computed with OLGA for all TCRbeta clonotypes obtained by the gDNA method from a few donors. The clones in this table, taken by TCRdb from immuneACCESS, are in-frame only. Not every clone is retained; where verified, under half of the shortfall comes from an unresolved V gene, and the cause of the rest is unknown. The V and J calls and clone size are taken from that table; D and trimming were inferred from the DNA. The sample records approximately 350,000 clones, approximately 96% of which are singletons. 0.32% of the sample belongs to the ten largest clones.

These data are taken from a study of shared clonotypes between healthy human individuals (TCRdb year 2020). A note on the overall study: The cohort included three men and two women between 18 and 49 years of age. Libraries were prepared and TCR repertoires were sequenced by different laboratories using diverse techniques, in order to increase sequencing depth and limit assay-specific biases. The study deeply sequenced blood TCR repertoires of five healthy adults to estimate repertoire size and the extent of clonotype sharing between individuals. Per donor, leukapheresis produced somewhere between about 0.8 and 9 billion PBMCs. For each donor, CD4 naive and CD4 memory were each given three plates, CD8 naive was given two plates, and CD8 memory was given one plate. What the research found in general, with its limitations: Naive subsets generally had larger estimated clonotype richness than memory subsets did. Rarefaction of sorted-subset datasets indicated incomplete sequencing despite the large sequencing depth. Compared with non-shared clonotypes, clonotypes shared by all four sorted-subset donors had higher generation probabilities. The genetic and exposure-history diversity represented was limited by the small number of donors. Only blood was sampled, and tissue TCR repertoires likely differ from those in blood. Across several donors, around 5% of naive CD4, 3% to 4% of naive CD8, approximately 2.5% of memory CD4, and around 0.4% of memory CD8 clonotypes were shared. Pairwise subsampling indicated that sequencing depth was expected to affect the degree of clonotype sharing among donors.

The donors were healthy, HIV-negative adults with no recently reported acute infections or vaccinations. Only Caucasian adults living in Nashville, Tennessee, USA were represented among the donors. CD8 memory samples were composed of magnetically selected CD45RO+ cells combined with CCR7-negative CD45RA+ effector memory (TemRA) cells. Blood was collected by leukapheresis, and PBMCs were isolated by Ficoll-Histopaque density gradient centrifugation and then cryopreserved in liquid nitrogen vapor phase. Purity and quantity of every magnetically sorted T cell population were checked by analytical flow cytometry. Genomic DNA was isolated from every sorted fraction and measured by UV absorbance on a Nanodrop 2000c.

The sample was memory CD8+ T cells sorted from blood. This specimen's cell subset or site label, interpreted: CD45RO+ cells pooled with CCR7-negative TemRA cells. This sequence originates from a man aged 25-40 years in good health. Rearrangement joined TRBV5-6 to TRBJ2-1; no D gene is confidently identified. The DNA sequence is as follows: TGTGCCAGCAGCCGACCCAGGAGCTCCTACAATGAGCAGTTCTTC. The encoded protein is CASSRPRSSYNEQFF. The variable domain in full, with residues beyond the CDR3 obtained from the reference TRBV5-6 and TRBJ2-1 genes, is DAGVTQSPTHLIKTRGQQVTLRCSPKSGHDTVSWYQQALGQGPQFIFQYYEEEERQRGNFPDRFSGHQFPNYSSELNVNALLLGDSALYLCASSRPRSSYNEQFFGPGTRLTVL.